This T cell receptor beta chain emerged from a study of T-cell reconstitution after alpha-beta-depleted transplantation in children. Study-level findings and limits: The origin of high day-60 TCRbeta diversity in some patients lay in surviving recipient T cells and thymic progenitors. Among T cells one year after transplant, newly produced cells accounted for most counts and diversity.

Preparation of the TCRbeta library involved a method that used unique molecular identifiers. TCRdb re-analysed the PCR reads in MiXCR, keeping a single row per CDR3 protein. Of around 270,000 distinct CDR3 sequences listed, 7.5% to 9% were seen once; the top ten hold 8.5% to 9.5%. This clonotype appeared many times. What it binds is not known. The V end lost 2 bases, the J end lost 1 base, and 5 bases lay between the germline ends. Germline V CDR1 and CDR2: SQVTM, ANQGSEA. CDR3 length: 12 amino acids. The starting material was peripheral blood, obtained 360 days after TCRalphabeta/CD19-depleted stem cell transplant. The origin of this receptor is a female patient aged 2-9 years who had a stem cell transplant for Fanconi anemia, so the T cells may come from the graft donor. This rearrangement joins TRBV29-1 to TRBJ1-1, with D hard to call. CDR3: CSVELQNTEAFF. CDR3 nucleotide sequence: TGCAGCGTTGAACTGCAGAACACTGAAGCTTTCTTT.